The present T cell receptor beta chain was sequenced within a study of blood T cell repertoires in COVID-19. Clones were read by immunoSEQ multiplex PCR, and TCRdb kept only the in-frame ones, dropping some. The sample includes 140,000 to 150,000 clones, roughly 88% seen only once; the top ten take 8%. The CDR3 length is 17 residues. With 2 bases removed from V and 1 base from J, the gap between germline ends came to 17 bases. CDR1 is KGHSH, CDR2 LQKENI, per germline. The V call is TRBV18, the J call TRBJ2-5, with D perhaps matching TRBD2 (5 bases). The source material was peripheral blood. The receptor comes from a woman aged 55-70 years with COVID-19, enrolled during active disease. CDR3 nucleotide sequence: TGTGCCAGCTCACCAAGACGTGGAGGTACGGTCCAAGAGACCCAGTACTTC. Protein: CASSPRRGGTVQETQYF.